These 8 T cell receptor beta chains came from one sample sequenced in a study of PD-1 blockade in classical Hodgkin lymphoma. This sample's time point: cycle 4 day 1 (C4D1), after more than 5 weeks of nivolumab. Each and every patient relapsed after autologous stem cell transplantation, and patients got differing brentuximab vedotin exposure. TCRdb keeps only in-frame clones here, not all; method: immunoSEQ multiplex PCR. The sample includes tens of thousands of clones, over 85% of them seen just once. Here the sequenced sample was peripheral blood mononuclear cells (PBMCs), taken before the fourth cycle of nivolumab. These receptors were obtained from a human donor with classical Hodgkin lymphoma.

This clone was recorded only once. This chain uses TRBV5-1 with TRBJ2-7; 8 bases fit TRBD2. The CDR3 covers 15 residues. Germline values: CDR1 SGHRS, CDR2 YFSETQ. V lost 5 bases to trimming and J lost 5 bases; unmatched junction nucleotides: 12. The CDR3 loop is CASSRIAGSTNEQYF. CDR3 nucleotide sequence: TGCGCCAGCAGTCGCATAGCGGGGAGCACTAACGAGCAGTACTTC.

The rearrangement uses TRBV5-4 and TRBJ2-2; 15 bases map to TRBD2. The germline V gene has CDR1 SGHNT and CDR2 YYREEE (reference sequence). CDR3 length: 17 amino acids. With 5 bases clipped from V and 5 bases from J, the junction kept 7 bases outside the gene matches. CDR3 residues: CASSRTSGGARTGELFF. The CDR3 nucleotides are TGTGCCAGCAGTAGGACTAGCGGGGGGGCCAGAACCGGGGAGCTGTTTTTT.

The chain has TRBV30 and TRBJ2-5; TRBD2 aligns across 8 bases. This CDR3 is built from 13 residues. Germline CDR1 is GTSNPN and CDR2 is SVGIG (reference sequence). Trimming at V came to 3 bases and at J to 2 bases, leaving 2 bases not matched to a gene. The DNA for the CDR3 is TGTGCCTGGAGGGCTAGCGGGCAAGAGACCCAGTACTTC. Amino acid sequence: CAWRASGQETQYF.

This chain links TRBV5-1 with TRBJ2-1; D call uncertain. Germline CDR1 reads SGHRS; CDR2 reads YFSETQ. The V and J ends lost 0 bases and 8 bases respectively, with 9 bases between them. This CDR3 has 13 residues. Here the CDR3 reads CASSLGAVHEQFF. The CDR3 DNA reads TGCGCCAGCAGCTTGGGGGCCGTGCATGAGCAGTTCTTC.

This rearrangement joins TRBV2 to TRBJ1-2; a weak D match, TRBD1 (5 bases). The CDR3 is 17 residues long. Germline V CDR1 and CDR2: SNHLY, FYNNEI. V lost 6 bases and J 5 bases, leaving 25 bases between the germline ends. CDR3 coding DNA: TGTGCCAGCAGCCTAGCCTCTAGTGTGCAGGGAGCGTATGGCTACACCTTC. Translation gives CASSLASSVQGAYGYTF.

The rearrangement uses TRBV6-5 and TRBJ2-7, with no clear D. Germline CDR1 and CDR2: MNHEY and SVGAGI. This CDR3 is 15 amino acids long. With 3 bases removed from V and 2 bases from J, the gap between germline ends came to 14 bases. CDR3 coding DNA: TGTGCCAGCAGTTATAACGACGGGCCTACCTACGAGCAGTACTTC. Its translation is CASSYNDGPTYEQYF.

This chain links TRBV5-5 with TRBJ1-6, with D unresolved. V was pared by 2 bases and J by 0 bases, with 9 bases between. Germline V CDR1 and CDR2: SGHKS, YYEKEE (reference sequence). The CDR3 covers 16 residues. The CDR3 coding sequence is TGTGCCAGCAGCTTAGGCACAAGCTCCTATAATTCACCCCTCCACTTT. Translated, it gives CASSLGTSSYNSPLHF.

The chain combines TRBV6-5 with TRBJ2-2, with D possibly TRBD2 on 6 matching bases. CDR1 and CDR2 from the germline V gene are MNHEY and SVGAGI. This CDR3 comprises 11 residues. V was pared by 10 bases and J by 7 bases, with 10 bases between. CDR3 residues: CATRRDGELFF. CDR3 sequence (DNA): TGTGCCACCCGGAGGGACGGGGAGCTGTTTTTT.